One and the same sample provided the 22 T cell receptor beta chains below, sequenced in a study of cytomegalovirus exposure and HLA in healthy donors. Primers: 60 Vbeta forward and 13 Jbeta reverse. Measured with immunoSEQ multiplex PCR; TCRdb has only the in-frame clones, and not every one. The data hold 150,000 to 200,000 clones, with 70% to 90% observed a single time. Sequenced sample: PBMCs. The receptor source for this set is a male donor in good health and CMV-seronegative.

The CDR3 nucleotides are TGTGCCAGCAGCCCAAACGGACAGAAAGAGACCCAGTACTTC. Encoded protein: CASSPNGQKETQYF. The gene calls are TRBV9 and TRBJ2-5, with a tentative D call TRBD1 (6 bases). CDR3 length: 14 residues. Germline V CDR1 and CDR2: SGDLS, YYNGEE. Trimming shortened V by 4 bases and J by 3 bases, and 13 bases separated the two germline ends.

The rearrangement links TRBV28 to TRBJ1-2; 8 bases fit TRBD1. The CDR3 sequence is 11 residues long. The germline V gene encodes CDR1 MDHEN and CDR2 SYDVKM. With V trimmed by 6 bases and J by 8 bases, 2 bases remained unmatched. CDR3 region: CASSRGRGYTF. The DNA of the CDR3 is TGTGCCAGCAGCAGGGGGCGGGGCTACACCTTC.

This sequence joins TRBV28 and TRBJ2-7; the D gene is possibly TRBD1 (5 bases). The germline V gene has CDR1 MDHEN and CDR2 SYDVKM. The length of the CDR3 is 14 residues. Between the trimmed V and J ends, which lost 5 bases and 6 bases, there was a span of 17 bases. CDR3 nucleotides: TGTGCCAGCAGTCAGGGTAGGTTTGGATCCGAGCAGTACTTC. Encoded protein: CASSQGRFGSEQYF.

The chain links TRBV5-1 to TRBJ2-3; D is possibly TRBD1 (6 bases). The V gene's germline CDR1 is SGHRS and CDR2 YFSETQ. V dropped 0 bases and J dropped 5 bases, with 10 bases sitting between them. The CDR3 runs 14 residues. CDR3 in DNA: TGCGCCAGCAGCTTGGGTCCGACAGGAGATACGCAGTATTTT. Translating gives CASSLGPTGDTQYF.

This clone was counted only a few times. The rearrangement uses TRBV5-1 and TRBJ1-1; 7 positions agree with TRBD1. After removal of 0 bases from V and 5 bases from J, the junction contained 7 bases not matched to a gene. The CDR3 length is 15 residues. Germline lookup yields CDR1 SGHRS and CDR2 YFSETQ. The DNA for the CDR3 is TGCGCCAGCAGCTTGGCCGAGGGGGCGGATACTGAAGCTTTCTTT. This gives the protein CASSLAEGADTEAFF.

This clone occurred a few times. The chain recombines TRBV10-3 with TRBJ2-7, with TRBD1 as a possible D gene (6 bases). Germline CDR1 ENHRY, CDR2 SYGVKD. The CDR3 is 15 residues long. The V and J ends lost 7 bases and 5 bases respectively, with 21 bases between them. CDR3 residues: CAITPRAGAGDEQYF. The DNA of the CDR3 is TGTGCCATCACCCCCCGGGCAGGGGCCGGCGACGAGCAGTACTTC.

This clone was found a few times. This rearrangement joins TRBV27 to TRBJ1-5, with D unclear. With 2 bases removed from V and 2 bases from J, the gap between germline ends came to 7 bases. CDR3 length: 14 residues. CDR1 is MNHEY, CDR2 SMNVEV, per germline (reference sequence). This CDR3 reads CASSLVAGNQPQHF. CDR3 coding DNA: TGTGCCAGCAGTTTAGTGGCAGGCAATCAGCCCCAGCATTTT.

The genes are TRBV15 and TRBJ2-7; 10 nucleotides align to TRBD2. The CDR3 is 15 residues long. With 0 bases clipped from V and 2 bases from J, the junction kept 1 base outside the gene matches. CDR1 is LNHNV, CDR2 YYDKDF, per germline (reference sequence). The CDR3 loop reads CATSREAGGAYEQYF. CDR3 DNA sequence: TGTGCCACCAGCAGAGAAGCGGGAGGGGCCTACGAGCAGTACTTC.

This chain links TRBV10-1 with TRBJ2-7; the D gene is possibly TRBD1 (6 bases). The germline CDR1 and CDR2 sequences are WNHNN and SYGVQD (reference sequence). The CDR3 has 12 residues. Trimming removed 6 bases from V and 5 bases from J, with 11 bases in between. CDR3 in amino acids: CASRVTGDEQYF. CDR3 nucleotides: TGCGCCAGCAGGGTGACAGGCGACGAGCAGTACTTC.

The chain is built from TRBV29-1 and TRBJ2-3; tentatively, D is TRBD2 (5 bases). V was cut by 2 bases and J by 4 bases, with 10 bases left in between. The CDR3 has 13 residues. Germline loops: CDR1 SQVTM, CDR2 ANQGSEA. The CDR3 here is CSVELAGADTQYF. The CDR3 nucleotides read TGCAGCGTTGAATTGGCGGGCGCAGATACGCAGTATTTT.

This clone was recorded a few times. The V call is TRBV6-1, the J call TRBJ2-1; 10 bases fit TRBD2. The CDR3 is 14 amino acids. Germline CDR1 is MNHNS and CDR2 is SASEGT. V lost 7 bases to trimming and J lost 8 bases; unmatched junction nucleotides: 8. This chain's CDR3 is CASNSLAGVDEQFF. As DNA, the CDR3 is TGTGCCAGCAACAGTCTAGCGGGAGTCGATGAGCAGTTCTTC.

This clone showed up just a few times. The chain uses TRBV5-1 and TRBJ1-2; D not resolved. CDR1 SGHRS and CDR2 YFSETQ come from the germline V gene. CDR3 length: 11 amino acids. Trimming removed 0 bases from V and 10 bases from J, with 7 bases in between. CDR3 sequence: CASSLGQAYTF. The CDR3, as DNA: TGCGCCAGCAGCTTGGGACAAGCCTACACCTTC.

The rearrangement uses TRBV5-4 and TRBJ2-1; 11 bases align to TRBD1. This CDR3 has 16 amino acids. Germline assignment: CDR1 SGHNT and CDR2 YYREEE (reference sequence). V trimming: 4 bases; J trimming: 1 base; junction bases outside the gene matches: 4. The CDR3 bases are TGTGCCAGCAGCCGCCGGGACAGGGGGTCCTACAATGAGCAGTTCTTC. Amino acid sequence: CASSRRDRGSYNEQFF.

This chain joins TRBV19 and TRBJ1-5, with 11 bases fitting TRBD1. Germline CDR1 and CDR2: LNHDA and SQIVND (reference sequence). This CDR3 contains 18 residues. V was pared by 5 bases and J by 6 bases, with 15 bases of the junction left unmatched. CDR3 sequence (DNA): TGTGCCAGTAGTCCGAACCCTACGGACAGGGGGCGTTTTCAGCCCCAGCATTTT. It codes for CASSPNPTDRGRFQPQHF. The whole variable domain, filled in from reference TRBV19 and TRBJ1-5, reads DGGITQSPKYLFRKEGQNVTLSCEQNLNHDAMYWYRQDPGQGLRLIYYSQIVNDFQKGDIAEGYSVSREKKESFPLTVTSAQKNPTAFYLCASSPNPTDRGRFQPQHFGDGTRLSIL.

The chain joins TRBV7-2 to TRBJ2-3; D may be TRBD2 (7 bases). The V and J ends lost 4 bases and 1 base respectively, with 18 bases between them. CDR3 length equals 17 residues. CDR1 is SGHTA, CDR2 FQGNSA, per germline. The CDR3 is CASSSRGAWRGTDTQYF. In DNA, the CDR3 is TGTGCCAGCAGCTCCCGGGGGGCATGGCGGGGCACAGATACGCAGTATTTT.

This chain uses TRBV28 with TRBJ2-7; weak D call: TRBD1 (6 bases). The V gene's germline CDR1 is MDHEN and CDR2 SYDVKM. The CDR3 length is 13 residues. V was clipped by 5 bases and J by 4 bases, with 12 bases between them. The CDR3 loop reads CASSPQGNYEQYF. The DNA for the CDR3 is TGTGCCAGCAGTCCCCAGGGGAATTACGAGCAGTACTTC.

The chain is built from TRBV28 and TRBJ2-1; unclear D gene. The CDR3 has 15 residues. The V gene lost 5 bases and the J gene lost 9 bases, with 20 bases spanning the gap. Per the germline V gene, CDR1 is MDHEN and CDR2 is SYDVKM. Here the CDR3 DNA reads TGTGCCAGCAGTGGTCGGAGAGGAAAGGTGGTTGAGCAGTTCTTC. It encodes CASSGRRGKVVEQFF. The whole variable domain, remainder taken from reference TRBV28 and TRBJ2-1, is DVKVTQSSRYLVKRTGEKVFLECVQDMDHENMFWYRQDPGLGLRLIYFSYDVKMKEKGDIPEGYSVSREKKERFSLILESASTNQTSMYLCASSGRRGKVVEQFFGPGTRLTVL.

This chain links TRBV4-2 with TRBJ1-2; 8 nucleotides align to TRBD1. Germline V lookup: CDR1 LGHNA, CDR2 YNFKEQ. Trimming at V came to 3 bases and at J to 1 base, leaving 7 bases not matched to a gene. CDR3 length: 16 amino acids. CDR3 region: CASSHPATGVNYGYTF. The DNA of the CDR3 is TGTGCCAGCAGCCATCCTGCGACAGGGGTTAACTATGGCTACACCTTC.

This chain links TRBV7-2 with TRBJ2-7; D gene ambiguous. With 1 base removed from V and 0 bases from J, the gap between germline ends came to 10 bases. This CDR3 is 15 amino acids long. Germline CDR1 is SGHTA and CDR2 is FQGNSA. In nucleotides, the CDR3 is TGTGCCAGCAGCTTAGACGGGTGGAGCTCCTACGAGCAGTACTTC. It translates to CASSLDGWSSYEQYF.

The V call is TRBV5-5, the J call TRBJ2-3; TRBD1 is a possible D gene (6 bases). The V gene's germline CDR1 is SGHKS and CDR2 YYEKEE (reference sequence). Deletions cut 4 bases from V and 0 bases from J, with 12 bases between. The CDR3 is 15 residues long. This chain's CDR3 is CASSQDSVSTDTQYF. In nucleotides, the CDR3 is TGTGCCAGCAGCCAGGACAGCGTGAGCACAGATACGCAGTATTTT.

The chain has TRBV7-9 and TRBJ2-2; a weak D match, TRBD1 (5 bases). This CDR3 is 15 amino acids long. Trimming left V 8 bases short and J 1 base short, with 14 bases between. Per germline, CDR1 SEHNR and CDR2 FQNEAQ (reference sequence). CDR3: CASASLGQNTGELFF. The DNA of the CDR3 is TGTGCCAGCGCTTCCCTCGGACAGAACACCGGGGAGCTGTTTTTT.

The genes are TRBV19 and TRBJ2-3, with D perhaps matching TRBD2 (6 bases). The germline V and J ends were trimmed by 7 bases and 2 bases, with 10 bases remaining between them. Germline V gene sequence: CDR1 LNHDA, CDR2 SQIVND (reference sequence). The CDR3 is 13 residues long. CDR3 region: CASIRRDTDTQYF. CDR3 coding DNA: TGTGCCAGTATTCGGCGGGACACAGATACGCAGTATTTT.